Listed below are T cell receptor beta chains from one sample, sequenced in a study of CD8 T cells in Susac syndrome. TCRdb ran MiXCR on the immunoSEQ multiplex PCR reads and lists one entry per CDR3 protein. The repertoire consists of some 2,300 distinct CDR3 sequences, with 70% to 75% occurring once and the leading ten covering around 9.9%. Sequences were obtained from CD8+ TEMRA cells from PBMCs. These receptors came from a human donor with Susac syndrome. CDR3s include the opening cysteine and the closing phenylalanine or tryptophan. The D gene is left open where the match is weak. Part of the rows lack a size; the others show once, few, many or a class for expanded clones.

V	size	J	D	length	DNA	CDR3
TRBV27	few	TRBJ2-5	-	14	TGTGCCAGCAGCCTTCTAGGGGTAGGGGAGACCCAGTACTTC	CASSLLGVGETQYF
TRBV12-3/TRBV12-4	-	TRBJ2-3	TRBD2	15	TGTGCCAGCAGGGGACTAGCGGGGGCAATTGATACGCAGTATTTT	CASRGLAGAIDTQYF
TRBV7-7	-	TRBJ1-4	-	15	TGTGCCAGCAGTGCAGGGTTTTTGGGAGTCGGAAAACTGTTTTTT	CASSAGFLGVGKLFF
TRBV13	-	TRBJ2-5	TRBD1	14	TGTGCCAGCAGCACCTGGACAGGCCAAGAGACCCAGTACTTC	CASSTWTGQETQYF
TRBV4-3	once	TRBJ2-6	-	17	TGCGCCAGCAGCCAAGGGGGGCTTGGATCTGGGGCCAACGTCCTGATTTTC	CASSQGGLGSGANVLIF
TRBV4-1	few	TRBJ2-5	-	17	TGCGCCAGCAGCCAAGTCCATAGAGGGGGGGCCCCGGAGACCCAGTACTTC	CASSQVHRGGAPETQYF
TRBV29-1	once	TRBJ1-1	-	11	TGCAGCGTTCTAATTAACACTGAAGCTTTCTTT	CSVLINTEAFF
TRBV27	-	TRBJ2-2	-	9	TGTACCTGCTCCCAATCTGTGTTTTTT	CTCSQSVFF
TRBV28	-	TRBJ2-7	-	16	TGTGCCAGCAGTGCTATGGCCCTGGGGGGAAGCTACGAGCAGTACTTC	CASSAMALGGSYEQYF
TRBV27	-	TRBJ2-2	TRBD1	18	TGTGCCAGCAGTTTCCAGACGTTACAGGGGATCAACACCGGGGAGCTGTTTTTT	CASSFQTLQGINTGELFF
TRBV5-1	-	TRBJ2-7	TRBD1	15	TGCGCCAGCAGCTTGGTCGCTCGGGACAGGGACGAGCAGTACTTC	CASSLVARDRDEQYF
TRBV18	-	TRBJ2-5	TRBD1	15	TGTGCCAGCTCACTTTGGGACAGGGACCAAGAGACCCAGTACTTC	CASSLWDRDQETQYF
TRBV27	-	TRBJ1-3	-	15	TGTGCCAGCAGTTTATCCGGTTCTTCTGGAAACACCATATATTTT	CASSLSGSSGNTIYF
TRBV7-6	-	TRBJ2-1	TRBD1	16	TGTGCCAGCAGCACCCCGACAGGGGAATCCTACAATGAGCAGTTCTTC	CASSTPTGESYNEQFF
TRBV20-1	-	TRBJ1-1	TRBD1	14	TGCAGTGCCCTAGACTCTCTGGACAGGGTCGAAGCTTTCTTT	CSALDSLDRVEAFF
TRBV19	few	TRBJ2-3	-	13	TGTGCCAGTAACTCAGCAATAACAGATACGCAGTATTTT	CASNSAITDTQYF
TRBV12-3/TRBV12-4	-	TRBJ1-2	-	15	TGTGCCAGCAGTTTGTGGGAGGGGGGAATCTATGGCTACACCTTC	CASSLWEGGIYGYTF
TRBV7-3	few	TRBJ1-2	-	13	TGTGCCAGCAGCCTCGTCGGGGACTATGGCTACACCTTC	CASSLVGDYGYTF
TRBV20-1	-	TRBJ1-1	-	13	TGCAGTGCTAGCGTGACGGAGCGGGCTGAAGCTTTCTTT	CSASVTERAEAFF
TRBV4-1	-	TRBJ2-5	TRBD1	16	TGCGCCAGCAGCCACCCCTGGACAGGGTCGCAAGAGACCCAGTACTTC	CASSHPWTGSQETQYF
TRBV6-1	-	TRBJ2-7	-	15	TGTGCCAGCAGTGAAAGGACAGCAATCCTTTACGAGCAGTACTTC	CASSERTAILYEQYF
TRBV5-1	-	TRBJ2-1	TRBD2	17	TGCGCCAGCAGCTTTGGTAGCGGGGGGGCAATTTACAATGAGCAGTTCTTC	CASSFGSGGAIYNEQFF
TRBV2	-	TRBJ1-4	-	14	TGTGCCAGCAATCCAGGGTCTACGAATGAAAAACTGTTTTTT	CASNPGSTNEKLFF
TRBV6-2/TRBV6-3	-	TRBJ2-1	TRBD2	15	TGTGCCAGCAGTTACGCCAGCGGGGGATACAATGAGCAGTTCTTC	CASSYASGGYNEQFF
TRBV29-1	few	TRBJ1-5	TRBD1	16	TGCAGCGTTGAAGAAGAGGGGACAGGGGGCTATCAGCCCCAGCATTTT	CSVEEEGTGGYQPQHF
TRBV6-1	large	TRBJ1-5	-	14	TGTGCCAGCCCACGGGGGGAGGGCAATCAGCCCCAGCATTTT	CASPRGEGNQPQHF
TRBV5-6	-	TRBJ2-6	-	15	TGTGCCAGCAGCTTCGTGGGATCTGGGGCCAACGTCCTGACTTTC	CASSFVGSGANVLTF
TRBV28	-	TRBJ2-1	-	12	TGTGCCAGCAGCCCCATTGCCAATGAGCAGTTCTTC	CASSPIANEQFF
TRBV3-1	-	TRBJ1-6	-	15	TGTGCCGGCAGCCCTCTGACAGTCCCTTCGATTCCCCTCCACTTT	CAGSPLTVPSIPLHF
TRBV6-1	-	TRBJ1-5	-	17	TGTGCCAGCAGTGAAGCTTACCTGCTGCTGAGCAATCAGCCCCAGCATTTT	CASSEAYLLLSNQPQHF
TRBV3-1	-	TRBJ2-7	TRBD1	15	TGTGCCAGCAGTGACGAGGGACAGGGGTCCTACGAGCAGTACTTC	CASSDEGQGSYEQYF
TRBV27	-	TRBJ2-7	TRBD2	15	TGTGCCAGCAGTTTATTTAAGACTAGCGGGGACGAGCAGTACTTC	CASSLFKTSGDEQYF
TRBV29-1	-	TRBJ1-2	TRBD1	13	TGCAGCGCCGGGGACAGCCCCTCCTATGGCTACACCTTC	CSAGDSPSYGYTF
TRBV5-4	-	TRBJ2-7	-	16	TGTGCCAGCAGCTTGAGAGGCGGACCCCTTCAGTACGAGCAGTACTTC	CASSLRGGPLQYEQYF
TRBV6-6	-	TRBJ2-4	TRBD2	15	TGTGCCAGCAGTTTCACCGCCGGGGGGAACATTATTCAGTACTTC	CASSFTAGGNIIQYF
TRBV25-1	-	TRBJ1-2	TRBD1	14	TGTGCCAGCAGCCTTGACAGGGAATATAATGGCTACACCTTC	CASSLDREYNGYTF
TRBV12-3/TRBV12-4	-	TRBJ1-2	-	12	TGTGCCAGCAGCCCTTCCATCTATGGCTACACCTTC	CASSPSIYGYTF
TRBV6-6	-	TRBJ2-4	TRBD2	14	TGTGCCCTCAGTTTCCCCGCCGGGGGGAACATTCAGTACTTC	CALSFPAGGNIQYF
TRBV6-2/TRBV6-3	few	TRBJ2-1	-	14	TGTGCCATTGGTTTCGGGGTTTCCTACAATGAGCAGTTCTTC	CAIGFGVSYNEQFF
TRBV9	-	TRBJ2-1	TRBD2	15	TGTGCCAGCAGCCTTAGCGGGGGACAAAACAATGAGCAGTTCTTC	CASSLSGGQNNEQFF